This TCR beta chain is drawn from a study of spatial heterogeneity in lung cancer. This clonotype has just a few counts. As yet, its antigen is unknown. Specified time point: sample taken at primary tumor resection. The donors were approximately 70 patients with non-small cell lung cancer that was early-stage and untreated. Unsorted tumor, nontumor lung tissue or cryopreserved PBMC supplied the whole RNA. TCR cDNA molecules each carried a unique molecular identifier. One entry per CDR3 protein results from TCRdb running MiXCR on the 5' RACE reads. Among around 95,000 distinct CDR3 sequences, approximately 4.4% were seen once, and the ten largest hold 21%. This CDR3 contains 14 residues. V was pared by 5 bases and J by 0 bases, with 11 bases between. In germline, CDR1 is LNHDA, CDR2 SQIVND (reference sequence). Whole-study results and caveats: When ubiquitous and regional expanded TCRs were counted, their numbers tracked ubiquitous and regional nonsynonymous mutations, respectively. Counts of expanded alpha and beta TCRs within tumors tracked the tumor nonsynonymous mutation count.

This sequence was found in a male donor with early-stage non-small cell lung cancer. Sequences were derived from lung tumor tissue, sampled at surgery. V gene TRBV19 combines with J gene TRBJ2-7; D gene uncertain. CDR3 sequence (DNA): TGTGCCAGTAGTGCCCGGGCGGACTCCTACGAGCAGTACTTC. This encodes CASSARADSYEQYF.